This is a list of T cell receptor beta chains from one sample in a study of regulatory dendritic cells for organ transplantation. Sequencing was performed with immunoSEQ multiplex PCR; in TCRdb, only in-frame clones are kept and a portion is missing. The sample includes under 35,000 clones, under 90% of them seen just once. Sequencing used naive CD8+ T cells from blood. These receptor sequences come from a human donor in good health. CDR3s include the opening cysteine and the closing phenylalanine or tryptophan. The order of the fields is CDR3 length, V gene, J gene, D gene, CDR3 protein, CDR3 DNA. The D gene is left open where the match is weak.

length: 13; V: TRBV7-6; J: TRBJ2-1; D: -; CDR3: CASSPDSHLEQFF; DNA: TGTGCCAGCAGCCCCGACAGTCATCTTGAGCAGTTCTTC
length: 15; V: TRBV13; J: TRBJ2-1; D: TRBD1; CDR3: CASSSGTGRYNEQFF; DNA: TGTGCCAGCAGCTCCGGGACAGGGCGGTACAATGAGCAGTTCTTC
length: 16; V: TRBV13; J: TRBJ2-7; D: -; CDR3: CASRNFELDRAYEQYF; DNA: TGTGCCAGCAGGAACTTCGAACTTGACAGAGCCTACGAGCAGTACTTC
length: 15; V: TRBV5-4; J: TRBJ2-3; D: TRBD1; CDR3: CASSFSTGSTDTQYF; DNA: TGTGCCAGCAGTTTCTCGACAGGGAGCACAGATACGCAGTATTTT
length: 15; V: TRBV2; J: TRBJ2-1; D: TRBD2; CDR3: CASSQGTSGGYEQFF; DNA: TGTGCCAGCAGCCAAGGGACTAGCGGGGGGTATGAGCAGTTCTTC
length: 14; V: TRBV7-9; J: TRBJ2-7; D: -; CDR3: CASTQSGDSYEQYF; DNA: TGTGCCAGCACCCAATCAGGGGACTCCTACGAGCAGTACTTC
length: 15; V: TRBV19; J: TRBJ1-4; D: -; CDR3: CASSMDWEANEKLFF; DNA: TGTGCCAGTAGTATGGATTGGGAGGCCAATGAAAAACTGTTTTTT
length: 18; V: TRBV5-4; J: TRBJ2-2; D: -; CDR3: CASSQDPFTGLNTGELFF; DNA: TGTGCCAGCAGCCAAGATCCATTTACAGGATTGAACACCGGGGAGCTGTTTTTT
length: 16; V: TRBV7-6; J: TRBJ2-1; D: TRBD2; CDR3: CASSKTSGGVYNEQFF; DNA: TGTGCCAGCAGCAAGACTAGCGGGGGCGTCTACAATGAGCAGTTCTTC
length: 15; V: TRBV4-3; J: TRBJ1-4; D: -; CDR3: CASSQARGLNEKLFF; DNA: TGCGCCAGCAGCCAAGCGAGGGGGTTGAATGAAAAACTGTTTTTT
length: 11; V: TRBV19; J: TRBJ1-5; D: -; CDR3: CASSSGQPQHF; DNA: TGTGCCAGTAGTTCGGGACAGCCCCAGCATTTT
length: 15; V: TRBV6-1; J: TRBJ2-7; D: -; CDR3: CASSEGHRALYEQYF; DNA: TGTGCCAGCAGTGAAGGTCACAGGGCCCTCTACGAGCAGTACTTC
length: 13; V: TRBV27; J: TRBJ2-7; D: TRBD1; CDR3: CASSLDRGREQYF; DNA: TGTGCCAGCAGTTTAGACAGGGGGCGCGAGCAGTACTTC
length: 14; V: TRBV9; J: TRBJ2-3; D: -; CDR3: CASSVQGRADTQYF; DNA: TGTGCCAGCAGCGTACAGGGAAGGGCAGATACGCAGTATTTT
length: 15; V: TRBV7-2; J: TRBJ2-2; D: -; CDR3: CASSPGLKGAGELFF; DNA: TGTGCCAGCAGCCCCGGCCTCAAAGGAGCCGGGGAGCTGTTTTTT
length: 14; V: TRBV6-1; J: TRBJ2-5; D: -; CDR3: CASRGGLYQETQYF; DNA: TGTGCCAGCAGGGGGGGTCTGTACCAAGAGACCCAGTACTTC
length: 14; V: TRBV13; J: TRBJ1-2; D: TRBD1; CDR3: CASSLSAGGDGYTF; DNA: TGTGCCAGCAGCTTAAGTGCAGGGGGCGATGGCTACACCTTC
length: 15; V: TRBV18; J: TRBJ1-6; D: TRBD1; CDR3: CASSPGDRHNSPLHF; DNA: TGTGCCAGCTCACCAGGGGACAGACATAATTCACCCCTCCACTTT
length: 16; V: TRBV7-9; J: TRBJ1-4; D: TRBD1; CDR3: CASSLAPGQVNEKLFF; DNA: TGTGCCAGCAGCTTAGCCCCGGGACAGGTTAATGAAAAACTGTTTTTT